This entry lists 2 T cell receptor beta chains sequenced from one sample in a study of CD8 T cells in ankylosing spondylitis. No antigen has been identified for these receptors. One entry per CDR3 protein results from TCRdb running MiXCR on the 5' RACE reads. The table lists some 400,000 distinct CDR3 sequences, around 22% of them singletons. Study-wide findings and caveats: A TCR beta motif of seven or eight highly homologous variants appeared characteristic of ankylosing spondylitis blood.

The sequencing input was blood, either unsorted or a sorted T cell fraction (not recorded which). The origin of the receptors is a male donor with ankylosing spondylitis.

This clonotype appeared once. This chain joins TRBV18 and TRBJ2-6, with D uncertain. Germline loops: CDR1 KGHSH, CDR2 LQKENI. This CDR3 is built from 15 residues. The V end was cut by 2 bases, the J end by 0 bases, with 5 bases between. CDR3 bases: TGTGCCAGCTCACCAATTGCCTCTGGGGCCAACGTCCTGACTTTC. Translation gives CASSPIASGANVLTF. The variable domain in full, completed from reference TRBV18 and TRBJ2-6, reads NAGVMQNPRHLVRRRGQEARLRCSPMKGHSHVYWYRQLPEEGLKFMVYLQKENIIDESGMPKERFSAEFPKEGPSILRIQQVVRGDSAAYFCASSPIASGANVLTFGAGSRLTVL.

The chain carries TRBV29-1 and TRBJ2-2; TRBD1 agrees at 9 bases. The V gene's germline CDR1 is SQVTM and CDR2 ANQGSEA. J lost 5 bases, V lost 7 bases, and 11 bases had no gene match. The CDR3 sequence is 15 residues long. Here the CDR3 reads CSAGPGQGNTGELFF. CDR3 nucleotide sequence: TGCAGCGCGGGACCGGGACAGGGTAATACCGGGGAGCTGTTTTTT.